This record covers a single TCR beta chain. These data are taken from a study of tumor and adjacent non-tumor tissue in lung cancer. For the study at large: Stage I to III disease affected 9 to 10 men and 5 women aged roughly 31 to 80.

TCRbeta libraries were built with three rounds of nested PCR, modified from ARM-PCR. One entry per CDR3 protein results from TCRdb running MiXCR on the multiplex PCR reads. The sample contains 120,000 or so distinct CDR3 sequences, 60% to 70% of which appear only once. From germline, CDR1 is MGHRA and CDR2 YSYEKL. The CDR3 spans 13 residues. This sample's RNA came from whole unsorted tissue. Donors were chemotherapy-naive, newly diagnosed lung cancer surgical patients in China, August–late 2014. The clonotype was recovered from a man aged 30 to 45 with non-small cell lung cancer. The gene calls are TRBV4-1 and TRBJ2-7; tentative D call: TRBD2 (5 bases). Sequenced: lung tumor tissue. The chain's CDR3 is CVNTQDFLAEQYF. The CDR3, as DNA: TGCGTCAACACCCAAGATTTTCTAGCCGAGCAGTACTTC.